Presented here are 22 T cell receptor beta chains from one specimen sequenced in a study of post-analysis software for immune sequencing data. Notes on the study in general: Included in a set of a handful of TRBV segments more frequent in patients than controls were TRBV5-6, TRBV5-1 and TRBV20-1.

Their antigens are not known. Unique-molecular-identifier-tagged TCR beta cDNA libraries were used. TCRdb analysed the PCR reads with MiXCR anew, one entry per CDR3 protein. The sample yields 450,000 to 650,000 distinct CDR3 sequences, 44% seen once. Sample: blood. These receptor sequences come from a girl between 5 and 17 years old with multiple sclerosis.

Here the CDR3 DNA reads TGCGCCAGCAGCCACCTTAGGCCGGGGCAAGCTTTCTTT. This codes for CASSHLRPGQAFF. This chain connects TRBV4-1 to TRBJ1-1; possible D gene TRBD1, 5 bases. Trimming stripped 3 bases from V and 9 bases from J, with 14 bases between. Germline values: CDR1 MGHRA, CDR2 YSYEKL. This CDR3 spans 13 amino acids.

This clonotype appeared a few times. This chain joins TRBV5-1 and TRBJ2-7; 7 nucleotides align to TRBD1. V was clipped by 4 bases and J by 6 bases; unmatched bases: 7. Germline lookup yields CDR1 SGHRS and CDR2 YFSETQ. The CDR3 has 13 residues. CDR3 DNA: TGCGCCAGCAGCCTGGAGACAGGGCGCGAGCAGTACTTC. Protein: CASSLETGREQYF.

This CDR3 is CASSQVEGYTF. The CDR3 region has the DNA TGTGCCAGCAGCCAAGTAGAGGGCTACACCTTC. This chain connects TRBV3-1 to TRBJ1-2; D is undetermined. This CDR3 comprises 11 residues. The V and J ends lost 1 base and 8 bases respectively, with 5 bases between them. Germline values: CDR1 LGHDT, CDR2 YNNKEL (reference sequence).

This clonotype was recorded a few times. The rearrangement joins TRBV5-1 to TRBJ1-2; D is unresolved. Deletions cut 6 bases from V and 4 bases from J, with 13 bases between. CDR1 and CDR2 (germline): SGHRS, YFSETQ. The CDR3 is 13 residues long. The CDR3 DNA is TGCGCCAGCACCACGGGTGGTTCCTATGGCTACACCTTC. Encoded protein: CASTTGGSYGYTF.

This sequence joins TRBV9 and TRBJ2-3, with D perhaps given as TRBD1 or TRBD2 (5 bases each). The CDR3 has 15 amino acids. Germline V gene sequence: CDR1 SGDLS, CDR2 YYNGEE. V shed 2 bases and J shed 4 bases, with 14 bases lying between them. The CDR3 DNA is TGTGCCAGCAGCGTTGGGGCTAGCCGCGCAGATACGCAGTATTTT. Its protein product is CASSVGASRADTQYF.

The J gene is TRBJ2-7, the V gene TRBV12-3 or TRBV12-4; 9 nucleotides agree with TRBD2. The CDR3 spans 12 residues. Losses at the gene ends were 8 bases for V and 3 bases for J; bases not matched to a gene: 2. The CDR3 sequence is CASGLAIYEQYF. CDR3 bases: TGTGCCAGCGGACTAGCGATCTACGAGCAGTACTTC.

The genes are TRBV29-1 and TRBJ1-2; D remains unclear. CDR1 and CDR2 (germline): SQVTM, ANQGSEA. The CDR3 runs to 14 residues. V was pared by 5 bases and J by 1 base, with 14 bases between. The CDR3 here is CSVSPGGFNYGYTF. The CDR3 region has the DNA TGCAGCGTTTCCCCCGGAGGGTTTAACTATGGCTACACCTTC.

The table lists this clonotype with a few counts. CDR3 coding DNA: TGTGCCAGTAGCCACGAACAGGAGCAGTACTTC. Protein product: CASSHEQEQYF. The rearrangement links TRBV30 to TRBJ2-5; perhaps TRBD1 as D (5 bases). The V and J ends lost 8 bases and 11 bases respectively, with 18 bases between them. Germline CDR1 is GTSNPN and CDR2 is SVGIG (reference sequence). The CDR3 totals 11 residues.

This clonotype was recorded a few times. The rearrangement joins TRBV29-1 to TRBJ2-7; D is possibly TRBD1 (6 bases). The ends were cut back, 1 base at V and 3 bases at J, with 10 bases in the middle. Per the germline V gene, CDR1 is SQVTM and CDR2 is ANQGSEA. The CDR3 covers 13 residues. CDR3 sequence reads: CSVEAGRGYEQYF. CDR3 in DNA: TGCAGCGTTGAAGCCGGCAGGGGCTACGAGCAGTACTTC.

The chain uses TRBV6-1 and TRBJ2-3, with TRBD2 matching 7 bases. CDR1 and CDR2 from the germline V gene are MNHNS and SASEGT. The CDR3 totals 14 residues. Germline trimming cut 8 bases from V and 2 bases from J; bases unmatched to any gene: 7. The CDR3 DNA reads TGTGCCAGCTGTATCGGGGGGTACACAGATACGCAGTATTTT. It encodes CASCIGGYTDTQYF.

The V and J genes are TRBV20-1 and TRBJ2-3; 10 nucleotides align to TRBD2. Germline CDR1 and CDR2: DFQATT and SNEGSKA (reference sequence). This CDR3 is 14 amino acids long. V lost 1 base to trimming and J lost 6 bases; unmatched junction nucleotides: 4. CDR3 bases: TGCAGTGCTAGAGGGGGACTAGCGTACGATACGCAGTATTTT. As protein: CSARGGLAYDTQYF.

In regard to this clonotype: The junction and the germline gene differ at one end; a read error may be behind it. This chain links TRBV20-1 with TRBJ2-4, with a possible D match to TRBD1 (5 bases). Matching the DNA end better, TRBJ2-7 makes the J call doubtful. Germline loops: CDR1 DFQATT, CDR2 SNEGSKA (reference sequence). The CDR3 spans 15 residues. CDR3 loop: CSVRRQGPPRDEQYF. The CDR3 bases are TGCAGTGTTAGACGCCAGGGCCCTCCTCGGGACGAGCAGTACTTC.

The chain is built from TRBV27 and TRBJ2-1, with D possibly matching TRBD1 (5 bases). V was shortened by 5 bases and J by 1 base, with 9 bases between the two germline ends. Germline V gene data show CDR1 as MNHEY and CDR2 as SMNVEV (reference sequence). The CDR3 is 14 amino acids. The CDR3 DNA reads as TGTGCCAGCAGTGGTACAGGTTCCTACAATGAGCAGTTCTTC. Amino acids: CASSGTGSYNEQFF.

The chain combines TRBV5-1 with TRBJ2-1, with D possibly being TRBD2 (6 bases). This CDR3 contains 13 residues. Trimming cost V 4 bases and J 6 bases, with 11 bases left between them. In germline, CDR1 is SGHRS, CDR2 YFSETQ. CDR3 sequence: CASSITSTNEQFF. CDR3 DNA: TGCGCCAGCAGCATAACTAGCACCAATGAGCAGTTCTTC.

The sample holds a few counts of this clonotype. V gene TRBV5-6 combines with J gene TRBJ2-7, with D hard to call. Trimming took off 0 bases at V and 2 bases at J, with 9 bases between the two ends. The CDR3 is 14 residues long. Germline V gene sequence: CDR1 SGHDT, CDR2 YYEEEE. The CDR3 coding sequence is TGTGCCAGCAGCTTGGCGGATGACGCCTACGAGCAGTACTTC. This translates into CASSLADDAYEQYF. Supplemented by reference TRBV5-6 and TRBJ2-7, the full variable domain reads DAGVTQSPTHLIKTRGQQVTLRCSPKSGHDTVSWYQQALGQGPQFIFQYYEEEERQRGNFPDRFSGHQFPNYSSELNVNALLLGDSALYLCASSLADDAYEQYFGPGTRLTVT.

This clonotype was seen only a few times. The genes are TRBV10-3 and TRBJ2-6, with 10 bases that match TRBD2. V lost 6 bases and J lost 2; bases outside the gene matches: 1. Germline lookup yields CDR1 ENHRY and CDR2 SYGVKD. The CDR3 has 15 amino acids. CDR3: CAIRAGGTGANVLTF. The CDR3 DNA sequence: TGTGCCATCAGAGCGGGAGGGACTGGGGCCAACGTCCTGACTTTC.

The chain is built from TRBV9 and TRBJ2-5; 9 bases are shared with TRBD1. Trimming removed 6 bases from V and 1 base from J; junction bases left unmatched: 7. The V gene's germline CDR1 is SGDLS and CDR2 YYNGEE. CDR3 length: 15 amino acids. As DNA, the CDR3 is TGTGCCAGCAACCGGGACAGGGTCGCCCAAGAGACCCAGTACTTC. This sequence encodes CASNRDRVAQETQYF.

This clonotype occurred a few times. This chain joins TRBV12-3 or TRBV12-4 and TRBJ1-1, with D unresolved. This CDR3 comprises 14 residues. With 2 bases removed from V and 0 bases from J, the gap between germline ends came to 7 bases. Written as DNA, the CDR3 is TGTGCCAGCAGTTTAAGGACGATGAACACTGAAGCTTTCTTT. It yields the protein CASSLRTMNTEAFF.

This clonotype occurred a few times. The rearrangement joins TRBV6-5 to TRBJ2-3; D is unresolved. CDR1 is MNHEY and CDR2 is SVGAGI in the germline V gene. The CDR3 is 11 residues long. V was cut by 5 bases and J by 6 bases, with 6 bases left in between. The CDR3 spells CASSIGDTQYF. CDR3 sequence (DNA): TGTGCCAGCAGTATAGGGGATACGCAGTATTTT.

The chain carries TRBV5-1 and TRBJ2-3; D not resolved. This CDR3 comprises 16 residues. V shed 6 bases and J shed 6 bases, with 23 bases lying between them. Germline CDR1 reads SGHRS; CDR2 reads YFSETQ. The CDR3, as DNA: TGCGCCAGCACCGAAGGAGTTTTCGTCGCAACGGATACGCAGTATTTT. It codes for CASTEGVFVATDTQYF.

The chain has TRBV12-3 or TRBV12-4 and TRBJ2-7; 12 positions agree with TRBD2. This CDR3 comprises 16 residues. The V segment lost 6 bases and the J segment 4 bases; nucleotides outside the gene matches: 10. The CDR3 is CASSPRRTSGTYEQYF. DNA of the CDR3: TGTGCCAGCAGCCCTCGCCGGACTAGCGGGACATACGAGCAGTACTTC.

This sequence joins TRBV20-1 and TRBJ2-1; D ambiguous. The V gene's germline CDR1 is DFQATT and CDR2 SNEGSKA (reference sequence). The CDR3 runs 14 residues. The V gene lost 6 bases and the J gene lost 0 bases, with 12 bases spanning the gap. As DNA, the CDR3 is TGCAGTGCAGTTAGCCCGAGCTCCTACAATGAGCAGTTCTTC. Translation gives CSAVSPSSYNEQFF.